This entry is about one TCR beta chain. This sample is drawn from a study of OX40 agonist ivuxolimab in advanced cancers. Generated by immunoSEQ multiplex PCR, the TCRdb table keeps only in-frame clones and is missing some. In the table there are around 69,000 clones, more than 65% of which are singletons. Germline V lookup: CDR1 LNHDA, CDR2 SQIVND (reference sequence). The V end lost 4 bases, the J end lost 4 bases, and 17 bases lay between the germline ends. The CDR3 has 15 residues. This TCR derives from an adult with an advanced solid tumor such as melanoma, head and neck, liver or kidney cancer. This chain joins TRBV19 and TRBJ2-7, with unresolved D. Here the sequenced sample was CD4+ or CD8+ T cells sorted from blood, taken in a trial of the OX40 agonist ivuxolimab. The CDR3 DNA follows: TGTGCCAGTAGTAGTCATGAGCGATTCCCTTACGAGCAGTACTTC. It is translated as CASSSHERFPYEQYF.